This T cell receptor (beta chain) was captured in a study of cytomegalovirus exposure and HLA in healthy donors. Method: immunoSEQ multiplex PCR; TCRdb's copy keeps in-frame clones and lacks some. The data show approximately 110,000 clones, about 94% seen once. After removal of 4 bases from V and 4 bases from J, the junction contained 10 bases not matched to a gene. CDR3 size: 16 residues. Germline values: CDR1 SGHRS, CDR2 YFSETQ. Separate from the approximately 700-subject first cohort was the approximately 120-subject validation cohort, to which the donors belonged. This receptor was obtained from a woman aged 18-35 years in good health and CMV-seronegative. The chain recombines TRBV5-1 with TRBJ1-2; 10 bases map to TRBD1. Sequenced input: PBMCs. The CDR3 nucleotides read TGCGCCAGCAGCATGGCAGGGACAGGGGTTTCCTATGGCTACACCTTC. This encodes CASSMAGTGVSYGYTF.